This T cell receptor (beta chain) emerged from a study of blood T cell repertoires in COVID-19. This clone was counted a few times. Here immunoSEQ multiplex PCR was the method, and the copy in TCRdb shows in-frame clones only, minus some. The sample consists of over 300,000 clones, around 87% of them appearing once. The CDR3 loop spans 18 amino acids. V lost 2 bases to trimming and J lost 0 bases, with 18 bases between them. In germline, CDR1 is SGDLS, CDR2 YYNGEE. This TCR was sampled from a woman under 40 with acute COVID-19. The chain employs TRBV9 and TRBJ1-3, with D perhaps TRBD1 (6 bases). Material for sequencing was PBMCs or T cells enriched from blood (not recorded which). The CDR3 sequence is CASSVRIDRLDSGNTIYF. The CDR3 DNA sequence: TGTGCCAGCAGCGTGAGGATCGACAGGTTAGACTCTGGAAACACCATATATTTT.